This TCR beta chain was profiled in a study of blood T cell repertoires in COVID-19. This table comes from immunoSEQ multiplex PCR, and its TCRdb copy is limited to in-frame clones, with some not included. The repertoire holds approximately 230,000 clones, with approximately 90% as singletons. The recovered donors of Cohort 3 showed two negative PCRs, clearance, or symptom resolution. The CDR3 is 14 amino acids. The V gene lost 10 bases and the J gene lost 4 bases, with 18 bases spanning the gap. Germline-derived CDR1 and CDR2 are MRHNA and SNTAGT. Specimen: PBMCs or T cells enriched from blood (not recorded which). The chain links TRBV6-4 to TRBJ2-3; the D gene is possibly TRBD1 (5 bases). This clonotype was obtained from a man in his forties or fifties who had recovered from COVID-19. This CDR3 is CATRPVAGPDTQYF. CDR3 bases: TGTGCCACCCGCCCAGTCGCAGGGCCAGATACGCAGTATTTT.